This entry is about one T cell receptor beta chain. The CDR3 runs 11 residues. CDR1 and CDR2 from the germline V gene are SNHLY and FYNNEI. Trimming cost V 3 bases and J 7 bases, with 4 bases left between them. This entry is derived from a study of blood T cell repertoires in COVID-19. Study in general: Spain, Italy and the United States supplied samples that represented acute and convalescent COVID-19. T cells, B-cell-depleted T cells, or PBMCs provided the cDNA or gDNA that served as material.

Per the study methods: Amplifying reference gene primers gave estimates of nucleated cell counts. Only in-frame clones appear in the TCRdb table, and some are missing; sequencing was by immunoSEQ multiplex PCR. The V and J calls and clone size are taken from that table; D and trimming were inferred from the DNA. The sample contains 95,000 to 120,000 clones, 88% of which appear only once. The TCR sequence derives from a human donor in a cohort sampled during active COVID-19. The chain carries TRBV2 and TRBJ1-5, with D unresolved. The sample was peripheral blood. CDR3 in DNA: TGTGCCAGCAGTGACGGGCAGCCCCAGCATTTT. Protein product: CASSDGQPQHF.